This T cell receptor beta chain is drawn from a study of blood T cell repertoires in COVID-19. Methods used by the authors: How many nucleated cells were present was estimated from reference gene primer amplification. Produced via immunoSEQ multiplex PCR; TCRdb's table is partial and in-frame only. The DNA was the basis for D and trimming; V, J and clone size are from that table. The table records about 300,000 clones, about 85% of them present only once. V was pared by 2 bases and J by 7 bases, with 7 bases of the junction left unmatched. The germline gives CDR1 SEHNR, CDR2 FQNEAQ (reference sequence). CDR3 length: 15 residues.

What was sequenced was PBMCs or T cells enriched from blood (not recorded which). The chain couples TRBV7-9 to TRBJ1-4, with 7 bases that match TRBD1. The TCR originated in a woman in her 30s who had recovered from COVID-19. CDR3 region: CASSLPETGTEKLFF. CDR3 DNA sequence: TGTGCCAGCAGCTTACCTGAGACAGGGACTGAAAAACTGTTTTTT.